The 26 T cell receptor beta chains below all came from one sample that was sequenced in a study of radiotherapy plus CTLA-4 blockade in lung cancer. Method: immunoSEQ multiplex PCR; TCRdb's copy keeps in-frame clones and lacks some. This table has roughly 59,000 clones, 65% to 80% appearing once. The material sequenced was peripheral blood, taken from a patient treated with radiotherapy plus ipilimumab. Receptors were obtained from a human donor with non-small cell lung cancer whose response to radiotherapy plus ipilimumab could not be evaluated.

Turning to this clone: Compared with germline, one end of the junction differs, possibly owing to a read error. V gene TRBV6-6 combines with J gene TRBJ2-7; a weak D match, TRBD2 (5 bases). The length of the CDR3 is 16 residues. Germline V gene sequence: CDR1 MNHNY, CDR2 SVGAGI (reference sequence). The CDR3 region is CASSYSGVRATYGQYF. As DNA, the CDR3 is TGTGCCAGCAGTTACTCCGGGGTTAGGGCCACCTACGGGCAGTACTTC.

This clone was observed a handful of times. The chain carries TRBV6-5 and TRBJ2-7; 7 bases map to TRBD2. The CDR3 loop spans 15 amino acids. Germline CDR1 and CDR2: MNHEY and SVGAGI. Trimming removed 0 bases from V and 4 bases from J; junction bases left unmatched: 6. The CDR3 DNA sequence: TGTGCCAGCAGTTACTCGAGCGGGGATCGGTACGAGCAGTACTTC. It translates to CASSYSSGDRYEQYF.

This clone was picked up a small number of times. The chain has TRBV11-2 and TRBJ1-1, with TRBD1 matching 8 bases. Per the germline V gene, CDR1 is SGHAT and CDR2 is FQNNGV. The CDR3 totals 14 residues. The junction had 7 bases not matched to a gene; V was cut back by 6 bases and J by 4 bases. DNA for the CDR3: TGTGCCAGCAGGGAACAGGGGGGGAGCACTGAAGCTTTCTTT. Amino acid sequence: CASREQGGSTEAFF.

This clone was seen a handful of times. The chain links TRBV10-3 to TRBJ2-5, with TRBD2 identical over 8 bases. This CDR3 is built from 15 residues. V was pared by 7 bases and J by 2 bases, with 9 bases of the junction left unmatched. Looked up from germline, CDR1 is ENHRY and CDR2 is SYGVKD. The CDR3 reads CAINSVVAGQETQYF. DNA for the CDR3: TGTGCCATCAACTCGGTGGTAGCGGGACAAGAGACCCAGTACTTC.

This chain joins TRBV10-3 and TRBJ2-3, with D perhaps TRBD2 (7 bases). Looked up from germline, CDR1 is ENHRY and CDR2 is SYGVKD. Trimming shortened V by 4 bases and J by 3 bases, and 14 bases separated the two germline ends. The CDR3 runs 15 residues. This chain's CDR3 is CAISGWGGPTDTQYF. The CDR3 nucleotides are TGTGCCATCAGTGGCTGGGGGGGCCCTACAGATACGCAGTATTTT.

This clone was detected only once. This chain uses TRBV28 with TRBJ2-5; D is unresolved. The CDR3 loop spans 11 amino acids. V shed 6 bases and J shed 5 bases, with 7 bases lying between them. Germline CDR1 reads MDHEN; CDR2 reads SYDVKM. As DNA, the CDR3 is TGTGCCAGCAGACTCGTGGAGACCCAGTACTTC. Its translation is CASRLVETQYF. The full variable domain, its missing parts supplied by reference TRBV28 and TRBJ2-5, is DVKVTQSSRYLVKRTGEKVFLECVQDMDHENMFWYRQDPGLGLRLIYFSYDVKMKEKGDIPEGYSVSREKKERFSLILESASTNQTSMYLCASRLVETQYFGPGTRLLVL.

The chain combines TRBV7-9 with TRBJ1-2; D gene unclear. Germline V lookup: CDR1 SEHNR, CDR2 FQNEAQ (reference sequence). The CDR3 is 13 residues long. V was trimmed by 4 bases and J by 4 bases, leaving 10 bases between them. The CDR3 region has the DNA TGTGCCAGCAGCTCCGGGATCCTCTATGGCTACACCTTC. This gives the protein CASSSGILYGYTF.

The chain uses TRBV11-3 and TRBJ1-6, with TRBD1 as a possible D gene (6 bases). The length of the CDR3 is 14 residues. CDR1 is SGHNT and CDR2 is YENEEA in the germline V gene. Trimming removed 5 bases from V and 8 bases from J, with 13 bases in between. Written as DNA, the CDR3 is TGTGCCAGCAGCCTCAGGGGCAGACATTCACCCCTCCACTTT. This codes for CASSLRGRHSPLHF.

CDR3 nucleotides: TGTGCCAGCAGCGGGAGTACCGCAGATACGCAGTATTTT. It is translated as CASSGSTADTQYF. The chain joins TRBV7-9 to TRBJ2-3, with a tentative D call TRBD2 (5 bases). Per germline, CDR1 SEHNR and CDR2 FQNEAQ (reference sequence). Trimming stripped 5 bases from V and 4 bases from J, with 10 bases between. CDR3 size: 13 residues.

The rearrangement links TRBV6-5 to TRBJ2-7; D may be TRBD2 (5 bases). CDR1 MNHEY and CDR2 SVGAGI come from the germline V gene. The V gene lost 5 bases and the J gene lost 5 bases, with 16 bases spanning the gap. The CDR3 runs to 14 residues. The CDR3 nucleotides read TGTGCCAGCAGTAGAAGTGGTCCGGGGAACGAGCAGTACTTC. It is translated as CASSRSGPGNEQYF.

Note on this clone: This specimen includes other DNA sequences encoding the same CDR3. The V and J genes are TRBV5-1 and TRBJ2-5; 14 bases are shared with TRBD2. The CDR3 is made up of 17 amino acids. V shed 0 bases and J 5 bases; nucleotides not matched to a gene: 6. CDR1 is SGHRS and CDR2 is YFSETQ in the germline V gene. CDR3 residues: CASSLGLAGGPGETQYF. As DNA, the CDR3 is TGCGCCAGCAGCTTGGGACTAGCGGGGGGGCCGGGGGAGACCCAGTACTTC.

CDR3: CTSSPSPPNWRGHLTDTQYF. The CDR3 coding sequence is TGCACCAGCAGCCCATCCCCACCTAATTGGCGGGGGCACCTCACAGATACGCAGTATTTT. This chain uses TRBV1 with TRBJ2-3; the D call TRBD2 from the table was never checked on the DNA. TRBV1 is classified as a pseudogene. The CDR3 loop spans 20 amino acids.

V and J are TRBV27 and TRBJ1-3, with D unclear. The CDR3 is 15 amino acids. Per germline, CDR1 MNHEY and CDR2 SMNVEV (reference sequence). V shed 7 bases and J shed 0 bases, with 13 bases lying between them. In DNA, the CDR3 is TGTGCCAGCACCTTCGGACTTCGCTCTGGAAACACCATATATTTT. It codes for CASTFGLRSGNTIYF.

The rearrangement uses TRBV28 and TRBJ1-1, with 10 bases that match TRBD1. CDR1 and CDR2 (germline): MDHEN, SYDVKM. This CDR3 has 17 residues. V was pared by 2 bases and J by 2 bases, with 8 bases of the junction left unmatched. The chain's CDR3 is CASSLLKTGGLNTEAFF. The CDR3 DNA reads as TGTGCCAGCAGTTTACTAAAGACAGGGGGCCTTAACACTGAAGCTTTCTTT.

The CDR3 nucleotides are TGTGCCAGCAGCTCAACAGGGGGGAATGAGCAGTTCTTC. Residues: CASSSTGGNEQFF. The chain employs TRBV7-2 and TRBJ2-1, with 8 positions matching TRBD1. This CDR3 spans 13 amino acids. J was trimmed by 7 bases and V by 4 bases; bases with no gene match: 3. Germline V gene sequence: CDR1 SGHTA, CDR2 FQGNSA.

This chain joins TRBV27 and TRBJ2-3; 9 bases agree with TRBD2. V lost 7 bases, J lost 3 bases, and 5 bases stayed unmatched. The germline V gene has CDR1 MNHEY and CDR2 SMNVEV (reference sequence). The CDR3 sequence is 14 residues long. The CDR3: CASTLAGRTDTQYF. Here the CDR3 DNA reads TGTGCCAGCACCCTAGCGGGAAGGACAGATACGCAGTATTTT.

The chain links TRBV9 to TRBJ1-3, with 11 bases fitting TRBD1. The junction had 3 bases not matched to a gene; V was cut back by 9 bases and J by 4 bases. The CDR3 extends over 13 amino acids. Germline V gives CDR1 SGDLS, CDR2 YYNGEE. The CDR3 coding sequence is TGTGCCACGGGACAGGGGGGCGGAAACACCATATATTTT. Protein product: CATGQGGGNTIYF.

There are a few counts of this clone. V usage is TRBV11-2 and J usage is TRBJ2-3, with D perhaps matching TRBD2 (6 bases). This CDR3 contains 16 residues. The V end lost 4 bases, the J end lost 3 bases, and 17 bases lay between the germline ends. Germline CDR1 reads SGHAT; CDR2 reads FQNNGV. In DNA, the CDR3 is TGTGCCAGCAGCTCCCGGGGAGGTAGTTTTACAGATACGCAGTATTTT. Its translation is CASSSRGGSFTDTQYF. The entire variable domain, with the rest obtained from reference TRBV11-2 and TRBJ2-3, is as follows: EAGVAQSPRYKIIEKRQSVAFWCNPISGHATLYWYQQILGQGPKLLIQFQNNGVVDDSQLPKDRFSAERLKGVDSTLKIQPAKLEDSAVYLCASSSRGGSFTDTQYFGPGTRLTVL.

The chain carries TRBV13 and TRBJ2-1; TRBD2 might be the D (5 bases). There are 12 residues in the CDR3. Germline V gene lookup returns CDR1 PRHDT and CDR2 FYEKMQ (reference sequence). Trimming removed 1 base at V and 9 bases at J, with 7 bases between. DNA of the CDR3: TGTGCCAGCAGCTTAGCGGGGTCTGAGCAGTTCTTC. It encodes CASSLAGSEQFF.

The chain joins TRBV11-2 to TRBJ1-2; D uncertain. CDR3 length equals 14 residues. CDR1 and CDR2 from the germline V gene are SGHAT and FQNNGV. V was shortened by 1 base and J by 2 bases, with 8 bases between the two germline ends. The CDR3: CASSLAGGNYGYTF. The CDR3 nucleotides are TGTGCCAGCAGCTTAGCCGGCGGGAACTATGGCTACACCTTC.

The chain has TRBV19 and TRBJ1-5; 12 nucleotides line up with TRBD1. CDR3 length equals 14 residues. With 7 bases clipped from V and 9 bases from J, the junction kept 7 bases outside the gene matches. Germline lookup yields CDR1 LNHDA and CDR2 SQIVND (reference sequence). As DNA, the CDR3 is TGTGCCAGTACGGGGACAGGGGGCGGGGGGCCCCAGCATTTT. This encodes CASTGTGGGGPQHF.

This CDR3 is CASSRSSSYNSPLHF. In DNA form, the CDR3 reads TGTGCCAGCAGCCGATCCAGCTCCTATAATTCACCCCTCCACTTT. The chain couples TRBV9 to TRBJ1-6; D remains unclear. This CDR3 contains 15 residues. The germline gives CDR1 SGDLS, CDR2 YYNGEE. The V and J ends lost 4 bases and 0 bases respectively, with 8 bases between them.

This clone was seen a handful of times. The chain links TRBV21-1 to TRBJ1-2; the D call in the table, TRBD1, was not verified against the DNA. TRBV21-1 is a documented pseudogene. The CDR3 is 13 amino acids. The CDR3 DNA reads as TGTGCCAGCAGCAAAGGGCCAGGCTATGGCTACACCTTC. Residues: CASSKGPGYGYTF.

This chain's CDR3 is CASSQGLQGGETQYF. The DNA for the CDR3 is TGCGCCAGCAGCCAAGGATTGCAGGGAGGAGAGACCCAGTACTTC. The gene calls are TRBV4-1 and TRBJ2-5; a possible D gene is TRBD2 (6 bases). V was pared by 1 base and J by 4 bases, with 13 bases between. CDR1 and CDR2 from the germline V gene are MGHRA and YSYEKL. This CDR3 has 15 amino acids.

The chain couples TRBV7-2 to TRBJ1-2; D is unclear. This CDR3 is built from 14 residues. The germline V and J ends were trimmed by 1 base and 7 bases, with 13 bases remaining between them. Germline CDR1 is SGHTA and CDR2 is FQGNSA. CDR3 bases: TGTGCCAGCAGCTTAGACGGGCTACTAGGTGGCTACACCTTC. Protein: CASSLDGLLGGYTF.

In this sample, this clone turned up once. The genes are TRBV30 and TRBJ1-1; TRBD1 agrees at 9 bases. Per the germline V gene, CDR1 is GTSNPN and CDR2 is SVGIG (reference sequence). The CDR3 is 14 residues long. The junction had 3 bases not matched to a gene; V was cut back by 3 bases and J by 1 base. CDR3 sequence (DNA): TGTGCCTGGAGGATACAGGGGGCGAACACTGAAGCTTTCTTT. Its protein is CAWRIQGANTEAFF.